A single sample gave rise to the 5 T cell receptor beta chains below, sequenced in a study of T cell changes during pregnancy in multiple sclerosis. Produced via immunoSEQ multiplex PCR; TCRdb's table is partial and in-frame only. The repertoire holds tens of thousands of clones, with roughly 87% as singletons. Sequencing used CD8+ T cells from peripheral blood mononuclear cells, obtained in the first trimester of pregnancy. The receptors originated from a female donor with multiple sclerosis, enrolled in a pregnancy study.

This clone was picked up a small number of times. The chain links TRBV7-9 to TRBJ1-6; 11 bases are shared with TRBD1. V lost 7 bases, J lost 10 bases, and 12 bases stayed unmatched. This CDR3 comprises 16 residues. Germline loops: CDR1 SEHNR, CDR2 FQNEAQ (reference sequence). DNA for the CDR3: TGTGCCAGCACCCTAGGAGGGACAGGGGGATACTCACCCCTCCACTTT. This gives the protein CASTLGGTGGYSPLHF.

This clone has only a few counts. The chain links TRBV7-9 to TRBJ2-3; the D gene is possibly TRBD2 (6 bases). The CDR3 sequence is 15 residues long. Germline V gives CDR1 SEHNR, CDR2 FQNEAQ (reference sequence). Trimming pared 5 bases from V and 4 bases from J, leaving 16 bases between. CDR3: CASSLDGSFADTQYF. The CDR3 coding sequence is TGTGCCAGCAGCCTGGACGGGAGTTTCGCAGATACGCAGTATTTT.

This sequence joins TRBV28 and TRBJ1-5, with D maybe TRBD1 (5 bases). This CDR3 has 16 residues. In germline, CDR1 is MDHEN, CDR2 SYDVKM. The V and J ends lost 1 base and 7 bases respectively, with 17 bases between them. The CDR3 region has the DNA TGTGCCAGCAGTTTATTGGCAGGGTTCCGTCTACAGCCCCAGCATTTT. Translating it yields CASSLLAGFRLQPQHF.

This chain links TRBV5-6 with TRBJ1-1; 8 bases agree with TRBD1. CDR3 length: 13 residues. V trimming: 5 bases; J trimming: 3 bases; junction bases outside the gene matches: 3. CDR1 is SGHDT and CDR2 is YYEEEE in the germline V gene. The CDR3 loop is CASRIQGDTEAFF. The CDR3, as DNA: TGTGCCAGCAGGATACAGGGGGACACTGAAGCTTTCTTT.

In the case of this clone: A clone one base away is much larger, so this may be a read error. Other nucleotide sequences in the sample specify the same CDR3. This chain joins TRBV27 and TRBJ2-2; D remains unclear. The V gene lost 5 bases and the J gene lost 4 bases, with 5 bases spanning the gap. This CDR3 is 12 amino acids long. CDR1 is MNHEY and CDR2 is SMNVEV in the germline V gene (reference sequence). This CDR3 reads CASSPLTGELFF. CDR3 coding DNA: TGTGCCAGCAGTCCCCTCACCGGGGAGCTGTTTTTT.